Only one count was recorded for the clone carrying this T cell receptor (beta chain). What it binds is not known. The sample is drawn from a study of shared clonotypes between healthy human individuals. Findings and limits, study-wide: A reduction in generation probabilities was seen for non-shared clonotypes relative to those shared by all four donors.

Assay used: immunoSEQ multiplex PCR; TCRdb lists only in-frame clones, some missing. The sample lists 2.5 million or so clones, roughly nine tenths occurring once. V shed 3 bases and J 1 base; nucleotides not matched to a gene: 2. The CDR3 loop spans 15 amino acids. The germline V gene has CDR1 KGHSH and CDR2 LQKENI. The sample taken for sequencing was naive CD4+ T cells sorted from blood. Subset meaning: CD45RA+ positively selected. The sequence was collected from a man between 18 and 29 years old in good health. The V and J genes are TRBV18 and TRBJ2-5, with 10 bases identical to TRBD1. The CDR3 spells CASSPGTGAQETQYF. The CDR3 region has the DNA TGTGCCAGCTCACCGGGGACAGGGGCCCAAGAGACCCAGTACTTC.